The rows below give T cell receptor beta chains drawn from one sample of a study of T cell responses to AZD1222 COVID-19 vaccine. Clones were read by immunoSEQ multiplex PCR, and TCRdb kept only the in-frame ones, dropping some. The table shows 100,000 to 120,000 clones, with approximately 89% occurring only once. The input for sequencing was peripheral blood, taken on day 0 of MenACWY control vaccination. The receptors were sampled from an adult in good health. Both conserved end residues are part of each CDR3. The D gene is left open where the match is weak. Clone size is stated in some rows and not others, as once, few, many or a class when expanded.

abundance	v_gene	d_gene	j_gene	CDR3aa	CDR3nt
NA	TRBV3-1/TRBV3-2	NA	TRBJ2-1	CASSQGQDLYNEQFF	TGTGCCAGCAGCCAAGGTCAGGACTTATACAATGAGCAGTTCTTC
NA	TRBV2	TRBD2	TRBJ2-3	CASSAVGWKTSGDTDTQYF	TGTGCCAGCAGTGCCGTCGGGTGGAAAACTAGCGGGGACACAGATACGCAGTATTTT
NA	TRBV11-1	NA	TRBJ2-3	CASSLGGRADTQYF	TGTGCCAGCAGCTTAGGAGGACGGGCAGATACGCAGTATTTT
NA	TRBV30	NA	TRBJ1-1	CAWSVNRVNTEAFF	TGTGCCTGGAGTGTAAACAGGGTGAACACTGAAGCTTTCTTT
NA	TRBV4-1	TRBD2	TRBJ2-1	CASSVIPGLADNEQFF	TGCGCCAGCAGCGTGATACCGGGACTAGCGGACAATGAGCAGTTCTTC
NA	TRBV7-8	NA	TRBJ1-2	CASSLTDLYGYTF	TGTGCCAGCAGCTTAACAGATCTCTATGGCTACACCTTC
NA	TRBV4-1	NA	TRBJ1-1	CASSQVRVMNTEAFF	TGCGCCAGCAGCCAAGTTAGAGTAATGAACACTGAAGCTTTCTTT
NA	TRBV5-1	NA	TRBJ1-2	CASSWDDSHYTF	TGCGCCAGCAGCTGGGACGACAGCCACTACACCTTC
NA	TRBV15	NA	TRBJ2-7	CATSRDQVSYEQYF	TGTGCCACCAGCAGAGACCAGGTTTCCTACGAGCAGTACTTC
NA	TRBV25-1	NA	TRBJ1-4	CASRAEDRREKLFF	TGTGCCAGCAGGGCCGAGGACAGACGAGAAAAACTGTTTTTT
NA	TRBV3-1/TRBV3-2	NA	TRBJ1-5	CASSPQGVGPQHF	TGTGCCAGCAGCCCGCAAGGGGTGGGACCCCAGCATTTT
NA	TRBV9	NA	TRBJ2-2	CASSVRPSNTGELFF	TGTGCCAGCAGCGTTCGGCCCTCGAACACCGGGGAGCTGTTTTTT
NA	TRBV25-1	NA	TRBJ1-1	CASSESHGREAFF	TGTGCCAGCAGTGAATCCCACGGCCGCGAAGCTTTCTTT
NA	TRBV10-3	NA	TRBJ1-2	CARSPDWDDGYTF	TGTGCCAGAAGCCCGGACTGGGACGATGGCTACACCTTC
NA	TRBV6-2/TRBV6-3	NA	TRBJ1-2	CASSYPTGIGYTF	TGTGCCAGCAGTTACCCTACAGGGATCGGCTACACCTTC
few	TRBV6-2/TRBV6-3	TRBD2	TRBJ2-3	CASSYSRGGITDTQYF	TGTGCCAGCAGTTACTCTCGCGGGGGGATCACAGATACGCAGTATTTT
NA	TRBV19	NA	TRBJ1-2	CASSNRDSSANYGYTF	TGTGCCAGTAGTAACCGCGACAGCTCAGCTAACTATGGCTACACCTTC
NA	TRBV30	NA	TRBJ1-1	CAWSPGARAFF	TGTGCCTGGAGTCCGGGCGCGAGAGCTTTCTTT
NA	TRBV29-1	NA	TRBJ1-3	CSVGGHSGNTIYF	TGCAGCGTTGGGGGCCACTCTGGAAACACCATATATTTT
once	TRBV25-1	NA	TRBJ1-3	CASSEYPPSSSGNTIYF	TGTGCCAGCAGTGAATATCCCCCCTCCTCCTCTGGAAACACCATATATTTT
NA	TRBV6-5	NA	TRBJ1-5	CASSYPGGGSNQPQHF	TGTGCCAGCAGTTACCCGGGAGGCGGTTCTAATCAGCCCCAGCATTTT
NA	TRBV7-9	NA	TRBJ1-4	CASSPTATTNEKLFF	TGTGCCAGCAGCCCGACGGCAACAACTAATGAAAAACTGTTTTTT
NA	TRBV14	NA	TRBJ1-1	CASSQVKGGTEAFF	TGTGCCAGCAGCCAGGTCAAAGGGGGCACTGAAGCTTTCTTT
NA	TRBV5-1	NA	TRBJ1-1	CASKAGENTEAFF	TGCGCCAGCAAGGCAGGAGAAAACACTGAAGCTTTCTTT
NA	TRBV27	NA	TRBJ2-7	CASSLTGLSSYEQYF	TGTGCCAGCAGTTTAACGGGGCTCTCCTCCTACGAGCAGTACTTC
NA	TRBV5-8	TRBD1	TRBJ1-5	CASGDRLSNQPQHF	TGTGCCAGCGGGGACAGGCTTAGCAATCAGCCCCAGCATTTT
NA	TRBV6-5	NA	TRBJ2-7	CASGMFDGPYEQYF	TGTGCCAGCGGAATGTTCGACGGCCCCTACGAGCAGTACTTC
NA	TRBV6-2/TRBV6-3	TRBD2	TRBJ2-7	CASSSTSGGSYEQYF	TGTGCCAGCAGTTCAACTAGCGGGGGATCCTACGAGCAGTACTTC
NA	TRBV18	NA	TRBJ1-1	CASSLTRGRLNTEAFF	TGTGCCAGCTCACTCACTCGGGGCCGATTGAACACTGAAGCTTTCTTT
NA	TRBV7-9	NA	TRBJ1-3	CASSLRGNTIYF	TGTGCCAGCAGCTTACGGGGAAACACCATATATTTT
NA	TRBV4-3	TRBD1	TRBJ1-1	CASSQDRTGWRGWNTEAFF	TGCGCCAGCAGCCAGGATCGGACAGGGTGGCGGGGATGGAACACTGAAGCTTTCTTT
NA	TRBV7-8	NA	TRBJ1-1	CASSFPGVGHTEAFF	TGTGCCAGCAGCTTTCCCGGAGTTGGGCACACTGAAGCTTTCTTT
NA	TRBV30	NA	TRBJ1-2	CAWSLDYGYTF	TGTGCCTGGAGTCTGGACTATGGCTACACCTTC
NA	TRBV6-5	NA	TRBJ1-2	CASSPTDSNYGYTF	TGTGCCAGCAGTCCCACGGACAGCAACTATGGCTACACCTTC
NA	TRBV4-3	NA	TRBJ2-2	CASSQGTSGTGELFF	TGCGCCAGCAGCCAAGGAACCTCTGGGACCGGGGAGCTGTTTTTT
NA	TRBV28	NA	TRBJ2-1	CASSSPGPRNEQFF	TGTGCCAGCAGTTCGCCGGGACCTCGGAATGAGCAGTTCTTC
NA	TRBV4-1	TRBD1	TRBJ1-5	CASSQEGNRGLFNQPQHF	TGCGCCAGCAGCCAAGAAGGCAACAGGGGGCTTTTCAATCAGCCCCAGCATTTT
NA	TRBV3-1/TRBV3-2	NA	TRBJ1-1	CASSVSNTEAFF	TGTGCCAGCAGCGTCAGCAACACTGAAGCTTTCTTT
few	TRBV29-1	TRBD1	TRBJ2-2	CSVRPGDSFTGELFF	TGCAGCGTCAGACCAGGGGACAGCTTCACCGGGGAGCTGTTTTTT
NA	TRBV7-8	NA	TRBJ2-1	CASSFRGRYEQFF	TGTGCCAGCAGCTTTCGTGGTCGGTATGAGCAGTTCTTC
NA	TRBV6-5	NA	TRBJ2-1	CASSLGLPPRNEQFF	TGTGCCAGCAGTTTGGGACTCCCCCCGCGGAATGAGCAGTTCTTC
NA	TRBV11-2	NA	TRBJ2-1	CASSLAGDNEQFF	TGTGCCAGCAGCTTAGCGGGGGACAATGAGCAGTTCTTC
NA	TRBV9	NA	TRBJ2-3	CASSVISTDTQYF	TGTGCCAGCAGCGTCATAAGCACAGATACGCAGTATTTT
NA	TRBV10-3	NA	TRBJ1-5	CAISNEGGNQPQHF	TGTGCCATCAGTAATGAGGGCGGCAATCAGCCCCAGCATTTT
NA	TRBV18	NA	TRBJ2-5	CASSPGEQETQYF	TGTGCCAGCTCACCCGGGGAACAAGAGACCCAGTACTTC
NA	TRBV19	NA	TRBJ1-2	CASSIGRRLRDYGYTF	TGTGCCAGTAGTATTGGCCGCAGGCTCAGGGACTATGGCTACACCTTC
once	TRBV24-1	TRBD1	TRBJ1-5	CATSGGTGIGNQPQHF	TGTGCCACCAGTGGGGGGACAGGGATCGGCAATCAGCCCCAGCATTTT
NA	TRBV28	NA	TRBJ1-2	CASSRGGLYGYTF	TGTGCCAGCAGTAGGGGGGGTCTCTATGGCTACACCTTC
NA	TRBV27	TRBD1	TRBJ2-2	CASSSPRTGVSTGELFF	TGTGCCAGCAGTTCCCCCCGGACAGGGGTGAGCACCGGGGAGCTGTTTTTT